One sample yielded the 22 T cell receptor beta chains listed below, sequenced in a study of shared clonotypes between healthy human individuals. The assay was immunoSEQ multiplex PCR, and TCRdb's table has in-frame clones only and misses some. There are roughly 550,000 clones in the sample; less than 97% occur only once, and around 0.11% lies in the top ten. Naivety among CD8 cells was defined by CD45RO negativity and positive CCR7 selection, thereby excluding terminally differentiated effector memory CD45RA+ cells. Specimen: naive CD8+ T cells sorted from blood. All receptors come from a woman in her 30s in good health.

V is TRBV4-2 and J is TRBJ1-2; D may be TRBD1 (6 bases). With 6 bases removed from V and 8 bases from J, the gap between germline ends came to 13 bases. Germline V gene data show CDR1 as LGHNA and CDR2 as YNFKEQ. CDR3 length equals 12 residues. The CDR3 coding sequence is TGTGCCAGCAGTCAGGGTGGGGGCGGCTACACCTTC. Protein sequence: CASSQGGGGYTF.

This clone has a single count. This sequence joins TRBV11-2 and TRBJ2-7; D is possibly TRBD2 (7 bases). Trimming pared 2 bases from V and 6 bases from J, leaving 14 bases between. The CDR3 extends over 14 amino acids. Per germline, CDR1 SGHAT and CDR2 FQNNGV. CDR3 loop: CASSLTPGGLEQYF. The CDR3 DNA follows: TGTGCCAGCAGCTTAACTCCCGGGGGGCTCGAGCAGTACTTC.

The rearrangement uses TRBV5-6 and TRBJ2-3; D may be TRBD1 (6 bases). Germline V gene data show CDR1 as SGHDT and CDR2 as YYEEEE. Trimming pared 4 bases from V and 2 bases from J, leaving 20 bases between. The CDR3 is made up of 17 amino acids. The CDR3 loop reads CASSRGYRVRDTDTQYF. The CDR3 DNA reads as TGTGCCAGCAGCAGGGGGTACAGGGTCAGGGACACAGATACGCAGTATTTT.

The rearrangement links TRBV7-9 to TRBJ2-7; D perhaps matches TRBD1 (5 bases). This CDR3 is built from 13 residues. V lost 1 base to trimming and J lost 6 bases, with 10 bases between them. Germline CDR1 reads SEHNR; CDR2 reads FQNEAQ (reference sequence). CDR3 sequence: CASSLGTLGEQYF. The CDR3 bases are TGTGCCAGCAGCTTAGGGACACTCGGCGAGCAGTACTTC.

This clone was observed once. The chain joins TRBV4-1 to TRBJ2-1; D possibly corresponds to TRBD2 (6 bases). Trimming cost V 4 bases and J 7 bases, with 14 bases left between them. CDR1 and CDR2 (germline): MGHRA, YSYEKL. The length of the CDR3 is 14 residues. CDR3 sequence: CASSLLSGGNEQFF. In nucleotides, the CDR3 is TGCGCCAGCAGCCTTTTAAGTGGGGGGAATGAGCAGTTCTTC.

J is TRBJ2-1 and V is TRBV18; 14 bases map to TRBD2. V shed 2 bases and J 1 base; nucleotides not matched to a gene: 1. Germline CDR1 is KGHSH and CDR2 is LQKENI. CDR3 length: 17 residues. In nucleotides, the CDR3 is TGTGCCAGCTCACCAGGGACTAGCGGGAGTTCCTACAATGAGCAGTTCTTC. Protein product: CASSPGTSGSSYNEQFF.

This chain connects TRBV6-1 to TRBJ2-1; D unclear. Germline values: CDR1 MNHNS, CDR2 SASEGT. The CDR3 runs to 16 residues. V lost 2 bases and J 4 bases, leaving 15 bases between the germline ends. CDR3 in DNA: TGTGCCAGCAGTGAATCGAGACACCGAGGATACAATGAGCAGTTCTTC. Protein: CASSESRHRGYNEQFF.

V gene TRBV5-6 combines with J gene TRBJ2-5, with 7 bases fitting TRBD2. Germline CDR1 and CDR2: SGHDT and YYEEEE. The CDR3 runs to 14 residues. Losses at the gene ends were 3 bases for V and 2 bases for J; bases not matched to a gene: 4. CDR3 residues: CASSSGRQQETQYF. The CDR3 DNA sequence: TGTGCCAGCAGCTCCGGGAGGCAGCAAGAGACCCAGTACTTC.

The V gene is TRBV9, the J gene TRBJ1-1; perhaps TRBD1 as D (6 bases). The V end was cut by 1 base, the J end by 4 bases, with 8 bases between. The CDR3 is 13 amino acids. Germline V CDR1 and CDR2: SGDLS, YYNGEE. CDR3 coding DNA: TGTGCCAGCAGCGTACAGGGGAGCACTGAAGCTTTCTTT. It encodes CASSVQGSTEAFF.

The V call is TRBV27, the J call TRBJ1-5; unclear D gene. Germline values: CDR1 MNHEY, CDR2 SMNVEV (reference sequence). The CDR3 contains 13 residues. V was shortened by 10 bases and J by 7 bases, with 17 bases between the two germline ends. CDR3 nucleotide sequence: TGTGCCACCGGACCAAAACAAGGCCAGCCCCAGCATTTT. It translates to CATGPKQGQPQHF.

This sequence joins TRBV28 and TRBJ2-7, with D possibly being TRBD1 (6 bases). Trimming left V 4 bases short and J 6 bases short, with 16 bases between. The length of the CDR3 is 14 residues. CDR1 MDHEN and CDR2 SYDVKM come from the germline V gene. CDR3 DNA sequence: TGTGCCAGCAGTTCACAGGGTAGACTGTTCGAGCAGTACTTC. It is translated as CASSSQGRLFEQYF.

About this clone: As the CDR3 is not closed by the conserved phenylalanine or tryptophan, this likely results from a read error. The DNA is left out, because the CDR3 cannot be placed on it with certainty; the CDR3 is given as TCRdb lists it. This chain's CDR3 is CASSDSAGHKGQVLS. V usage is TRBV6-4 and J usage is TRBJ2-7; TRBD1 is the table's D call, not checked against the DNA. Germline CDR1 reads MRHNA; CDR2 reads SNTAGT. From its first to its last residue, the CDR3 has 15 amino acids.

The CDR3 DNA reads as TGTGCCACCAACTGGGCCGGGGAGCTGTTTTTT. Its protein is CATNWAGELFF. The V gene is TRBV5-4, the J gene TRBJ2-2, with unresolved D. The CDR3 has 11 residues. CDR1 is SGHNT, CDR2 YYREEE, per germline (reference sequence). Trimming stripped 9 bases from V and 6 bases from J, with 9 bases between.

V and J are TRBV11-2 and TRBJ2-3, with D possibly matching TRBD1 (5 bases). Germline assignment: CDR1 SGHAT and CDR2 FQNNGV. The germline V and J ends were trimmed by 2 bases and 0 bases, with 12 bases remaining between them. The CDR3 is 16 residues long. The CDR3 coding sequence is TGTGCCAGCAGCTTAAGGGGTCAGGCCAGCACAGATACGCAGTATTTT. Translating it yields CASSLRGQASTDTQYF.

This chain joins TRBV5-8 and TRBJ2-7, with a possible D match to TRBD1 (6 bases). Germline V lookup: CDR1 SGHTS, CDR2 YDEGEE. V lost 4 bases to trimming and J lost 3 bases, with 11 bases between them. CDR3 length: 13 amino acids. CDR3 region: CASSQGQFYEQYF. The CDR3 nucleotides are TGTGCCAGCAGCCAAGGACAGTTCTACGAGCAGTACTTC.

The chain has TRBV28 and TRBJ2-5; unclear D gene. With 6 bases removed from V and 4 bases from J, the gap between germline ends came to 12 bases. Germline V gene data show CDR1 as MDHEN and CDR2 as SYDVKM. The CDR3 has 13 residues. CDR3 sequence: CASSPFRRETQYF. The CDR3 region has the DNA TGTGCCAGCAGCCCATTCAGAAGAGAGACCCAGTACTTC.

The chain uses TRBV4-1 and TRBJ2-7; D gene ambiguous. CDR3 length: 13 residues. V dropped 3 bases and J dropped 3 bases, with 9 bases sitting between them. Germline assignment: CDR1 MGHRA and CDR2 YSYEKL. CDR3 protein: CASSQFHGYEQYF. The CDR3 DNA follows: TGCGCCAGCAGCCAGTTCCACGGCTACGAGCAGTACTTC.

This chain joins TRBV9 and TRBJ1-1, with D unclear. Germline CDR1 reads SGDLS; CDR2 reads YYNGEE. V lost 0 bases and J lost 2, with 8 bases in between. This CDR3 spans 14 amino acids. CDR3 nucleotides: TGTGCCAGCAGCGTAGTATCAGGAAACACTGAAGCTTTCTTT. It codes for CASSVVSGNTEAFF.

The V call is TRBV28, the J call TRBJ2-2; D not resolved. CDR1 MDHEN and CDR2 SYDVKM come from the germline V gene. Trimming stripped 7 bases from V and 3 bases from J, with 6 bases between. This CDR3 region has 12 residues. CDR3 nucleotides: TGTGCCAGCAAGACGTACACCGGGGAGCTGTTTTTT. It translates to CASKTYTGELFF.

The chain combines TRBV27 with TRBJ2-1; tentatively, D is TRBD1 (5 bases). V was trimmed by 2 bases and J by 7 bases, leaving 21 bases between them. Germline V gives CDR1 MNHEY, CDR2 SMNVEV (reference sequence). This CDR3 is 17 amino acids long. The CDR3 region has the DNA TGTGCCAGCAGTTTAAAAGTTGGACATTCGAAGGAGAATGAGCAGTTCTTC. This encodes CASSLKVGHSKENEQFF.

V and J are TRBV11-2 and TRBJ2-7, with unresolved D. CDR1 is SGHAT, CDR2 FQNNGV, per germline. This CDR3 contains 14 residues. Trimming pared 1 base from V and 3 bases from J, leaving 10 bases between. The CDR3 region is CASSLAPGGYEQYF. The CDR3 region has the DNA TGTGCCAGCAGCTTAGCCCCTGGCGGCTACGAGCAGTACTTC.

About this clone: Lacking the conserved final phenylalanine or tryptophan, this CDR3 likely reflects a read error. The DNA is left out, because the CDR3 cannot be placed on it with certainty; the CDR3 is given as TCRdb lists it. The rearrangement joins TRBV19 to TRBJ2-3; TRBD2, the table's D call, was not compared with the DNA. CDR1 is LNHDA and CDR2 is SQIVND in the germline V gene (reference sequence). Counting both end residues, the CDR3 totals 10 amino acids. CDR3 residues: CASSIGGRAP.